This T cell receptor (beta chain) was documented in a study of blood T cell repertoires in COVID-19. Study summary: T cells, B-cell-depleted T cells, or PBMCs supplied cDNA or gDNA.

As handled by the study authors: Cell counts per sample came from amplifying reference gene primers. Assay: immunoSEQ multiplex PCR; the TCRdb copy retains only in-frame clones and omits some. V, J and clone size were drawn from that table, and D and trimming were deduced from the DNA. The sample shows a few hundred thousand clones, around 89% of them seen only once. The TCR was taken from a woman aged 55-75 years with COVID-19, enrolled during active disease. What was sequenced was peripheral blood.

The CDR3: CASSLKEFYGYTF. The CDR3 nucleotides read TGTGCCAGCTCACTAAAGGAGTTCTATGGCTACACCTTC. This chain links TRBV18 with TRBJ1-2; D not resolved. Germline CDR1 and CDR2: KGHSH and LQKENI. CDR3 length: 13 residues. V lost 4 bases to trimming and J lost 4 bases, with 10 bases between them.